This note documents a single T cell receptor (beta chain) sequence. It has no known antigen specificity. There are no base qualities to consult, and no much larger clone falls within one base. Deletion took 3 bases off V and 8 bases off J, with a span of 16 bases between the germline ends. The CDR1 and CDR2 encoded by the germline V gene are ENHRY and SYGVKD. Inclusive of the bounding cysteine and phenylalanine, the CDR3 is 15 residues long. The only DNA kept is the CDR3, 45 bases in frame from the first base. The library was produced with the immunoSEQ multiplex PCR assay. For the multiplex PCR, a mixture combining 60 forward primers for TCR Vbeta segments and 13 reverse primers for TCR Jbeta segments was used. Amplification of the CDR3 region of rearranged TCR beta genes was performed with a multiplex PCR assay on genomic DNA. The amplified TCR beta libraries were sequenced on the Illumina HiSeq System as 87-base-pair reads. The published analysis was carried out like this. A later analysis counted about 80 million unique TCR beta chains across the approximately 700 repertoires, and around 9.9 million of these chains were shared by at least two donors. A nearest-neighbor algorithm error-corrected the raw reads and collapsed the reads into unique sequences, merging closely related sequences to remove PCR and sequencing errors. To assign V, D and J gene segments, CDR3 sequences were aligned to IMGT reference sequences. For a sequence to be retained, at least a six-nucleotide match to both a V gene segment and a J gene segment was required. Rearrangements were called productive when the CDR3 lacked stop codons and stayed in frame with V and J; all others were non-productive. CDR3 was defined according to IMGT convention as the region running from the second conserved V-encoded cysteine to the conserved J-encoded phenylalanine. The earlier analysis of about 590 of the donors excluded sequences that lacked an unambiguous match to a single V gene segment. An earlier analysis of a few hundred of the donors called V segments functional above 56.7% productive rearrangements and segregating when the between-donor standard deviation exceeded 5%. To diagnose cytomegalovirus status from the catalog of TCR beta chain sequences, a statistical classification framework was built. In a later analysis, V and J genes were assigned by comparing TCR nucleotide sequences against IMGT/GENE-DB human TR gene sequences. The TCRdist pipeline was used in a later analysis to assign CDR3 sequences and most-parsimonious VDJ recombination scenarios. In a later analysis, each TCR beta chain was defined by its CDR3 amino acid sequence together with its V-gene family, and reads without a unique V-gene family were excluded. As a way to deal with suspected cross-contamination and a sequencing artifact, a later analysis dropped approximately 570 nucleotide sequences that were highly shared and had low generation probability. For each public chain, a later analysis derived a clonal expansion index from normalized ranks of inferred template counts within each repertoire. In a later analysis, generation probabilities were computed using a VDJ recombination model fitted to out-of-frame rearrangements, and the results were checked against IGoR. In a later analysis, TCR-TCR, TCR-HLA and TCR-CMV co-occurrence was scored with hypergeometric tests, and a repertoire-size bias correction was applied to TCR pairs. A later analysis estimated false discovery rates by permuting HLA or CMV assignments 20 times. In a later analysis, co-occurring TCRs were grouped using DBSCAN, with TCRdist sequence similarity added in when clustering inside HLA-allele-positive subsets. For co-occurrence clustering, repertoires with fewer than 30,000 or more than 120,000 public chains were excluded, along with four or five repertoires with anomalous nucleotide sharing. The table was pulled from immuneACCESS by TCRdb, which kept in-frame rearrangements only. Such tables lose some clones; where checked, under half of the loss comes from unresolved V genes, and the rest has no known cause. V, J and clone size are those of that table, while D and trimming were read from the DNA. This sample comprises around 130,000 clones, roughly 9% of them detected only once. Around 6% of the sample comes from the top ten.

This record belongs to a study of cytomegalovirus exposure and HLA in healthy donors (dated by TCRdb to 2016 to 2017). At the level of the whole study: An earlier analysis of 587 of the donors reported around 280 Gb of sequence data and 117 million unique TCR beta sequences obtained from approximately 180 million T cells. An early release that covered roughly 600 HLA-typed donors contained about 290 gigabases of sequencing data and roughly 84 million unique TCR sequences. Of the roughly 400 genotyped donors, 65% to 90% were placed in the genetic ancestry cluster associated with self-reported Caucasian donors. The study aimed to test whether signatures of past pathogen exposure could be identified by cataloging public T cell receptors. The T cell repertoires of several hundred subjects were profiled by immunosequencing and related to cytomegalovirus serostatus. Besides the first cohort of hundreds of subjects, a separate validation cohort made up of 120 different subjects was used. To predict cytomegalovirus infection status, the study combined high-throughput TCR immunosequencing, statistical association of individual TCRs with disease status, and machine learning. In a later analysis, previously published TCR beta repertoires from hundreds of donors were re-analyzed and high-resolution HLA genotyping was added so that TCR occurrence patterns could be studied. The later analysis used no new phenotypic data to find candidate immune exposures, relying instead on TCR beta sequences and their occurrence across donors. To decide whether each TCR beta V gene segment behaved as functional or pseudogenic, an earlier analysis of 587 of the donors relied on high-throughput TCR beta sequencing. Alongside the repertoire data, information on donor age, sex, ethnicity and CMV serostatus was compiled. Genome-wide SNP genotypes for about three fifths of the 666 donors were used in a later genetic analysis, which treated that subset as a discovery cohort. Every repertoire in the discovery cohort had been generated on one and the same sequencing platform. Class I and class II HLA loci were covered by the typing at four-digit resolution. The number of donors typed differed by locus, with roughly 629-640 for A, B, C, DRB1 and DQB1, around 520 for DQA1, some 570 for DPA1, and approximately 470 for DPB1. Roughly five DR-DQ haplotypes were handled as single units for association and clustering, since linkage in the cohort was strong. Among 398 genotyped donors of the cohort, an average of approximately 240,000 unique TCR beta nucleotide sequences were sequenced per donor, approximately 20% of them non-productive.

The investigation overall reported the following: The classifier was reported to diagnose cytomegalovirus status with high specificity and sensitivity in both the original and validation cohorts. Specific HLA alleles were associated with 15,000 to 20,000 TCR beta sequences at a false discovery rate of 0.05 in a later analysis. Linkage disequilibrium might explain the correlated functional status among segregating V segments, but an unknown experimental factor could not be excluded. Over 15 rarely observed V segments, including chromosome 9 orphons, were excluded from the earlier analysis of 550 to 700 of the donors because counts were too low. The 87-base-pair reads could not distinguish some IMGT-functional V segments, including TRBV6-2 and TRBV6-3, so those segments were excluded. Strong co-occurrence of HLA alleles, especially DR and DQ, made assigning TCR associations to individual alleles difficult. In a later analysis, most CMV-associated TCR beta chains were found to appear HLA-restricted, with HLA associations seemingly driven largely by CMV exposure. Most TCR sequences were seen in very few donors, while some public TCRs were found in many individuals. A later genetic analysis associated a missense DCLRE1C variant with V-gene and J-gene trimming of TCR beta chains, and an independent cohort replicated the association. A few of the identified cytomegalovirus-associated TCR beta chains were confirmed in vitro to be specific for cytomegalovirus antigens. A group of highly shared sequence variants was considered likely to be a technical artifact of the sequencing pipeline. In an earlier analysis of 587 of the donors, most TCR beta V segments appeared in productive rearrangements about 87% or about 30% of the time, broadly matching IMGT annotations. Compared with the approximately 670-donor mean, donors in an Asian-associated ancestry cluster had fewer N-insertions in productive TCRs, according to a later genetic analysis. The study gave a list of around 170 TCR beta chains associated with cytomegalovirus. This cohort had only TCR beta chains sequenced, and the lack of alpha or paired-chain data limited which features could be detected. In a later analysis, HLA-associated TCR beta chains were found to be more clonally expanded and to have lower generation probabilities than equally common non-associated chains. The authors suggested that the approach could potentially be extended to other disease states and immunological phenotypes. In a later analysis, TCR association rates were found to vary across HLA loci, with the most associated TCRs seen for DRB1 alleles and the fewest for HLA-C alleles. Because HLA typing was unavailable for some donors at each locus, only the typed subset was used in association tests. A further reported finding was that TCR beta sequences accurately predicted the HLA-A and HLA-B alleles for most subjects in the first cohort. Immune exposure information for the cohort was limited to CMV serostatus. A later analysis reported that several top co-occurrence clusters appeared linked to parvovirus B19, influenza, CMV and Epstein-Barr virus. The presence/absence analyses assumed that sequencing depth was roughly uniform across donors, and that assumption may not be true.

The cohort was made up of approximately 700 healthy bone marrow donors. At the time of sampling, every cohort member was nominally healthy, though immune exposures that went unrecorded were likely present. The donor was CMV seropositive and was included in the group of 250 to 300 seropositive cohort members. A peripheral blood sample was collected from each donor, and TCR beta sequencing was performed on peripheral blood mononuclear cells. Genomic DNA extraction from the blood cell samples was performed with the Qiagen DNeasy Blood Extraction Kit. The TCR sequence derives from a woman between 40 and 50 years old in good health and CMV-seropositive. Sequencing was carried out using PBMCs. This chain is built from TRBV10-3 and TRBJ1-4, and possibly TRBD1, on 5 matching bases. The DNA sequence reads TGTGCCATCAGTGAAGGTGGGGGGAGCGGCGAAAAACTGTTTTTT. It codes for CAISEGGGSGEKLFF.